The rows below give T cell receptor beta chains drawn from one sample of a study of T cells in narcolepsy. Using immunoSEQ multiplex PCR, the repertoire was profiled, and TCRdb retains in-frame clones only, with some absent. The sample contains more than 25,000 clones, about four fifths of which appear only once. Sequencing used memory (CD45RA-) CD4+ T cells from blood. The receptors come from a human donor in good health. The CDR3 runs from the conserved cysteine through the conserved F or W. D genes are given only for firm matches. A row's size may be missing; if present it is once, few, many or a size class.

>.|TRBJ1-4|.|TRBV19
CASSGATGLDEKLFF
TGTGCCAGTAGTGGGGCCACAGGGCTAGATGAAAAACTGTTTTTT
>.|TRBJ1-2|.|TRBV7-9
CASSLESYGYTF
TGTGCCAGCAGCTTAGAGAGCTATGGCTACACCTTC
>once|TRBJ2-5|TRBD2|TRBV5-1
CASSVAGGGASETQYF
TGCGCCAGCAGCGTGGCCGGCGGGGGGGCCTCTGAGACCCAGTACTTC
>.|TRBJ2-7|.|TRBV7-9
CASSLDGSTYEQYF
TGTGCCAGCAGCTTAGACGGGTCAACCTACGAGCAGTACTTC
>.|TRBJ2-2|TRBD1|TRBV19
CASSTQTGTGELFF
TGTGCCAGTAGTACCCAGACAGGGACCGGGGAGCTGTTTTTT
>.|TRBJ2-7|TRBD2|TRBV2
CASSERSGLAGTYEQYF
TGTGCCAGCAGTGAAAGATCAGGATTAGCGGGGACCTACGAGCAGTACTTC
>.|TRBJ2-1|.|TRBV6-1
CASSEVIRDEQFF
TGTGCCAGCAGTGAGGTTATTCGGGATGAGCAGTTCTTC
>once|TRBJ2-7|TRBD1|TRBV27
CASSFRAVTGGSYEQYF
TGTGCCAGCAGTTTTAGGGCGGTGACAGGGGGCTCCTACGAGCAGTACTTC
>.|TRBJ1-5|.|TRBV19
CASSMAAGNQPQHF
TGTGCCAGTAGTATGGCGGCCGGCAATCAGCCCCAGCATTTT
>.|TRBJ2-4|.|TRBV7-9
CASSLGGRGLGAKNIQYF
TGTGCCAGCAGCTTAGGCGGCAGGGGATTGGGAGCCAAAAACATTCAGTACTTC
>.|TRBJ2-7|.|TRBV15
CATSRYSDRFYDF
TGTGCCACCAGCAGATACTCCGACCGGTTTTACGACTTC
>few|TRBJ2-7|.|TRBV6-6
CASSYSRMGEQYF
TGTGCCAGCAGTTACTCTAGGATGGGCGAGCAGTACTTC
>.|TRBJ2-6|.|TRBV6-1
CASRQLGGANVLTF
TGTGCCAGCAGACAATTAGGTGGGGCCAACGTCCTGACTTTC
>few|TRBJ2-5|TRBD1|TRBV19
CASRDRGRGETQYF
TGTGCCAGTAGGGACAGGGGGCGCGGAGAGACCCAGTACTTC
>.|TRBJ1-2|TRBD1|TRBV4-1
CASSQGTGDNYGYTF
TGCGCCAGCAGCCAGGGGACAGGGGATAACTATGGCTACACCTTC
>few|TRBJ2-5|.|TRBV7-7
CASSPRHSLGTQYF
TGTGCTAGCAGCCCAAGACATAGTCTCGGGACCCAGTACTTC
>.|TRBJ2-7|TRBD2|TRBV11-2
CASSRLAGKGTHYEQYF
TGTGCCAGCAGTAGACTAGCGGGAAAAGGGACGCATTACGAGCAGTACTTC
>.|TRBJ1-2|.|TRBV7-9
CASSPRPRGLDYGYTF
TGTGCCAGCAGCCCGCGTCCCCGGGGCTTAGACTATGGCTACACCTTC
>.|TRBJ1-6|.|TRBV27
CASRSLGQQPLFGSPLHF
TGTGCCAGCAGGTCGTTAGGGCAGCAGCCCCTTTTTGGTTCACCCCTCCACTTT
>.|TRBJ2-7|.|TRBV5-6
CASSLESPYEQYF
TGTGCCAGCAGCTTGGAGAGTCCCTACGAGCAGTACTTC
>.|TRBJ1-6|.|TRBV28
CASSLVSGTLYNSPLHF
TGTGCCAGCAGTTTAGTCTCGGGAACCTTGTATAATTCACCCCTCCACTTT
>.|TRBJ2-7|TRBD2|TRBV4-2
CASSEIAGGIHEQYF
TGTGCCAGCAGCGAGATAGCGGGGGGGATTCACGAGCAGTACTTC
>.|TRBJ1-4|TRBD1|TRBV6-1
CASSEGRGPATNEKLFF
TGTGCCAGCAGTGAGGGCAGGGGGCCCGCAACTAATGAAAAACTGTTTTTT
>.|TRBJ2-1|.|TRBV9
CASSASLGLGSEQFF
TGTGCCAGCAGCGCCTCGTTGGGCCTCGGGAGCGAGCAGTTCTTC
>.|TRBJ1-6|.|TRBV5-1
CASSLAWQGLGSPLHF
TGCGCCAGCAGCTTGGCCTGGCAGGGCCTCGGTTCACCCCTCCACTTT
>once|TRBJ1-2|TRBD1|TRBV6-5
CASRNRGERNGYTF
TGTGCCAGCAGAAACAGGGGGGAGAGGAATGGCTACACCTTC
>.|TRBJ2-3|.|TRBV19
CASSIRDTDTQYF
TGTGCCAGTAGTATAAGGGACACAGATACGCAGTATTTT
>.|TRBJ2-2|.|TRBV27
CASSLRTTTGELFF
TGTGCCAGCAGTTTAAGGACGACCACCGGGGAGCTGTTTTTT
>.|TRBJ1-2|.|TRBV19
CASSRPLDNYGYTF
TGTGCCAGTAGCCGGCCACTAGATAACTATGGCTACACCTTC
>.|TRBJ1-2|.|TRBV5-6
CASSSQGTLAFFNYGYTF
TGTGCCAGCAGCTCCCAAGGGACCCTCGCCTTCTTTAACTATGGCTACACCTTC
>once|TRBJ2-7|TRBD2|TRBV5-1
CASSFSGSRDEQYF
TGCGCCAGCAGCTTTAGCGGGTCTAGAGACGAGCAGTACTTC
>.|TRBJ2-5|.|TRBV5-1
CASSFRLGVKETQYF
TGCGCCAGTTCCTTCCGCCTGGGGGTAAAAGAGACCCAGTACTTC
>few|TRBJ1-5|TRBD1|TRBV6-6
CASTSIRTGNQPQHF
TGTGCCAGCACCTCGATCAGGACAGGGAATCAGCCCCAGCATTTT
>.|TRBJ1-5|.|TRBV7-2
CASSFSSVLGNQPQHF
TGTGCCAGCAGCTTCTCTAGTGTTTTAGGCAATCAGCCCCAGCATTTT
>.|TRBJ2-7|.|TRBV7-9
CASSLVTGGGNYEQYF
TGTGCCAGCAGCTTAGTAACAGGAGGGGGAAACTACGAGCAGTACTTC
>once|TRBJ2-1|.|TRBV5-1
CASREGASGNEQFF
TGCGCCAGCAGGGAGGGAGCTTCAGGCAATGAGCAGTTCTTC
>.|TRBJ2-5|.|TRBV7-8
CASNQGTSQLETQYF
TGTGCCAGCAACCAAGGGACATCTCAACTAGAGACCCAGTACTTC
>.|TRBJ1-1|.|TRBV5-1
CASSPQGWGDTEAFF
TGCGCCAGCAGCCCTCAGGGTTGGGGAGACACTGAAGCTTTCTTT
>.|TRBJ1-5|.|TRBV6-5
CASSHGSRVPEPQHF
TGTGCCAGCAGCCACGGTAGTAGGGTCCCTGAACCCCAGCATTTT
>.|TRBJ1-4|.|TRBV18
CASSPQKLNEKLFF
TGTGCCAGCTCACCACAAAAACTGAATGAAAAACTGTTTTTT
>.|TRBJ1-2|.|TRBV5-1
CASTVGTANYGYTF
TGCGCCAGCACCGTTGGGACCGCGAACTATGGCTACACCTTC
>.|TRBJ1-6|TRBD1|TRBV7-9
CASTHWDRDSPLHF
TGTGCCAGCACGCATTGGGACAGGGATTCACCCCTCCACTTT
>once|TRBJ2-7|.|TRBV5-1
CASSLLNRVENEQYF
TGCGCCAGCAGCTTATTGAACAGGGTCGAAAACGAGCAGTACTTC
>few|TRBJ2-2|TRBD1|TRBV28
CASSATGGAGFFDTGELFF
TGTGCCAGCAGCGCCACAGGGGGCGCTGGGTTTTTCGACACCGGGGAGCTGTTTTTT
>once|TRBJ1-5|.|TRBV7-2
CASNLPPNQPQHF
TGTGCCAGCAACCTACCCCCTAATCAGCCCCAGCATTTT
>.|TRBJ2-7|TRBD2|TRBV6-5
CASRLLAGNNEQYF
TGTGCCAGCAGATTACTAGCGGGGAACAACGAGCAGTACTTC
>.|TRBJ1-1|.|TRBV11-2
CASRGGVGTEAFF
TGTGCCAGCAGAGGAGGGGTGGGCACTGAAGCTTTCTTT
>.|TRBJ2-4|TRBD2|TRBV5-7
CASSSPGEGNIQYF
TGTGCCAGCAGTTCCCCGGGGGAGGGGAACATTCAGTACTTC
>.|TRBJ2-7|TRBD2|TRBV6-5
CATKLAGEDEQYF
TGTGCCACCAAACTAGCGGGAGAAGACGAGCAGTACTTC
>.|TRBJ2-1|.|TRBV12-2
CASRLERLSGRNEQFF
TGTGCAAGTCGCTTAGAAAGATTGAGCGGGAGGAATGAGCAGTTCTTC
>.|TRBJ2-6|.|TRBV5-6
CASSNPGSYDSGANVLTF
TGTGCCAGCAGTAATCCCGGGTCCTATGACTCTGGGGCCAACGTCCTGACTTTC
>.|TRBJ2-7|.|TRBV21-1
CASSKPEAGEYEQYF
TGTGCCAGCAGCAAACCCGAGGCAGGGGAGTACGAGCAGTACTTC
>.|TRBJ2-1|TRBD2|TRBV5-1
CASSSGLGGGSSYNEQFF
TGCGCCAGCAGCTCAGGCCTGGGCGGCGGGAGCTCCTACAATGAGCAGTTCTTC
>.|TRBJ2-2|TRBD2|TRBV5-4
CASSRGGQGETGELFF
TGTGCCAGCAGCCGCGGGGGGCAGGGTGAAACCGGGGAGCTGTTTTTT
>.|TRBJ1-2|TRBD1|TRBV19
CASSVTGGGYTF
TGTGCCAGTAGTGTAACAGGGGGCGGCTACACCTTC